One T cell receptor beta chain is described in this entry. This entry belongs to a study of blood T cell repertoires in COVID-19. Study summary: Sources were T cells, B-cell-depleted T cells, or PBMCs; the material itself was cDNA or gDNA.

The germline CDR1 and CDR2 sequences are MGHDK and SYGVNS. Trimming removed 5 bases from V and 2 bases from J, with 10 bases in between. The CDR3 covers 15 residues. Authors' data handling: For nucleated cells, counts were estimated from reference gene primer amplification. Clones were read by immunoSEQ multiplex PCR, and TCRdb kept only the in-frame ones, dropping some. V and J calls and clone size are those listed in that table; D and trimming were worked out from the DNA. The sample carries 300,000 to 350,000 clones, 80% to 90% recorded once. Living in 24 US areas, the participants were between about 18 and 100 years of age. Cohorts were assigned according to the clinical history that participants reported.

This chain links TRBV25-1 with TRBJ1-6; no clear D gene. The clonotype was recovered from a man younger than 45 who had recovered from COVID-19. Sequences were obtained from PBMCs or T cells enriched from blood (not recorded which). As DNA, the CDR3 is TGTGCCAGCAGTCCCACGGGAACCTATAATTCACCCCTCCACTTT. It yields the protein CASSPTGTYNSPLHF.